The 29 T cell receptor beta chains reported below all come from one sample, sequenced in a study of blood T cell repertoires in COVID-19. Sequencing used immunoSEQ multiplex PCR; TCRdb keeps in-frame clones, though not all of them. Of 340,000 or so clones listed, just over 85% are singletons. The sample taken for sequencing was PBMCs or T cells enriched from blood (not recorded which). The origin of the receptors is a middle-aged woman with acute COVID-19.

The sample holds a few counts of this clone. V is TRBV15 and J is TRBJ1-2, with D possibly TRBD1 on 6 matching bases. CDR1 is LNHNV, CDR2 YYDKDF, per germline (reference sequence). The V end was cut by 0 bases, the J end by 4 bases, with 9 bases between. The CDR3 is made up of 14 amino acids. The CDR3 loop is CATSREGAGYGYTF. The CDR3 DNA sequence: TGTGCCACCAGCAGAGAGGGGGCGGGCTATGGCTACACCTTC.

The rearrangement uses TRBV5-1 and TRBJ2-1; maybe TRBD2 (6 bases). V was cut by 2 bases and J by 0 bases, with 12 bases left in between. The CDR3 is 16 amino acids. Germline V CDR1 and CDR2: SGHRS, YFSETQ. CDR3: CASSFGTSSSYNEQFF. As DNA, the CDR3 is TGCGCCAGCAGCTTCGGGACTTCAAGCTCCTACAATGAGCAGTTCTTC.

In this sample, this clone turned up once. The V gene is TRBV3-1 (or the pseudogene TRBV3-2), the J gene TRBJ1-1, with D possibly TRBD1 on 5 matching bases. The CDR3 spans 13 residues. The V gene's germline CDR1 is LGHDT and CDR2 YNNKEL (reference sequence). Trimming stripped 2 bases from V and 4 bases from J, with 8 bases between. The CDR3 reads CASSQMGGTEAFF. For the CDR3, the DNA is TGTGCCAGCAGCCAAATGGGGGGCACTGAAGCTTTCTTT.

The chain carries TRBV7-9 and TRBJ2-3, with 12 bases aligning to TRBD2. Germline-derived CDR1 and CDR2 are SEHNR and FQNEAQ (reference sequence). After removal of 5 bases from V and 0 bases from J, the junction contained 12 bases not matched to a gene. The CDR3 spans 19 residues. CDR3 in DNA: TGTGCCAGCAGCCCGACTAGCGGGGGCAAAAAATCTAGCACAGATACGCAGTATTTT. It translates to CASSPTSGGKKSSTDTQYF.

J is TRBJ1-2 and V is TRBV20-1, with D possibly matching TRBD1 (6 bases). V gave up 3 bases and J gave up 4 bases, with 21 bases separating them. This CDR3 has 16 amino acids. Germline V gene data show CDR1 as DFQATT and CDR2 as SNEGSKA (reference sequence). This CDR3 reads CSASLLARGPSYGYTF. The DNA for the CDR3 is TGCAGTGCTAGTTTGTTAGCCAGGGGACCAAGCTATGGCTACACCTTC.

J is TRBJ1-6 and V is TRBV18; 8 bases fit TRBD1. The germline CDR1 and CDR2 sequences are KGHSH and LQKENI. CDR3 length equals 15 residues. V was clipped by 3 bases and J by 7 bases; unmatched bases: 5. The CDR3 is CASSPRTGLNSPLHF. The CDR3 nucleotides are TGTGCCAGCTCACCTCGGACAGGGCTGAATTCACCCCTCCACTTT.

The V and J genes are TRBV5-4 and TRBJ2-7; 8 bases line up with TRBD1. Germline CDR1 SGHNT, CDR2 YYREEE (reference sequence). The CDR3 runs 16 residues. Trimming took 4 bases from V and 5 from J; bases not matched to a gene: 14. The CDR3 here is CASSIPTGTGLHEQYF. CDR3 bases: TGTGCCAGCAGCATACCGACCGGGACAGGTCTCCACGAGCAGTACTTC.

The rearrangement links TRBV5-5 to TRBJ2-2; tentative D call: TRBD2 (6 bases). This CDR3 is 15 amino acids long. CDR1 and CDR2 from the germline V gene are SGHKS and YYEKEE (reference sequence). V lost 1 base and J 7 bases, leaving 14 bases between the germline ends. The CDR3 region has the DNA TGTGCCAGCAGCTTGTCCCACGCGGGAAACGGGGAGCTGTTTTTT. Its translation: CASSLSHAGNGELFF.

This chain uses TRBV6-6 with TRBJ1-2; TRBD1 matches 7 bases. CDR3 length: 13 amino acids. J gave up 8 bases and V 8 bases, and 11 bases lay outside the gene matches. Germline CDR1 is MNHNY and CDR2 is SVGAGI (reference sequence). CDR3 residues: CASQGVRQGGYTF. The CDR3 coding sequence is TGTGCCAGCCAGGGGGTACGGCAAGGCGGCTACACCTTC.

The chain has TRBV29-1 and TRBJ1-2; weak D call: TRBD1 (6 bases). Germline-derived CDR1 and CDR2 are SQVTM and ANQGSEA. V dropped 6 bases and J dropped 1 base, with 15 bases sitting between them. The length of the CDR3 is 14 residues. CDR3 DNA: TGCAGCGTCATGCCCGGGACATATAACTATGGCTACACCTTC. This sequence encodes CSVMPGTYNYGYTF.

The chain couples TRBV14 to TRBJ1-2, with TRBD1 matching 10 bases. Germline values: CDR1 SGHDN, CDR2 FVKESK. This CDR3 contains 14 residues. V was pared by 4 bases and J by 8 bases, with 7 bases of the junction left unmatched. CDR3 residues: CASSRDRGKIGYTF. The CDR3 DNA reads TGTGCCAGCAGCCGGGACAGGGGAAAAATCGGCTACACCTTC. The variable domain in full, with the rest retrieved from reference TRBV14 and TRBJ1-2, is EAGVTQFPSHSVIEKGQTVTLRCDPISGHDNLYWYRRVMGKEIKFLLHFVKESKQDESGMPNNRFLAERTGGTYSTLKVQPAELEDSGVYFCASSRDRGKIGYTFGSGTRLTVV.

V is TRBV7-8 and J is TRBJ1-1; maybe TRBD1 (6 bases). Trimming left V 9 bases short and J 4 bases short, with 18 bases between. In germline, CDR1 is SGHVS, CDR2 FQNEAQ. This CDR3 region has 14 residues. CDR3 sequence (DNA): TGTGCCAGTTTAAATGAGGGGGTAGGCACTGAAGCTTTCTTT. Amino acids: CASLNEGVGTEAFF.

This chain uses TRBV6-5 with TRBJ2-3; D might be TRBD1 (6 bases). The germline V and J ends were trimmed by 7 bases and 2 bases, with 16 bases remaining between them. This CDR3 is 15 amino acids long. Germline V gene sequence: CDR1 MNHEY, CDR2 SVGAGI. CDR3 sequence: CASTMDSLYTDTQYF. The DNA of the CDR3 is TGTGCCAGCACTATGGACAGTCTATACACAGATACGCAGTATTTT.

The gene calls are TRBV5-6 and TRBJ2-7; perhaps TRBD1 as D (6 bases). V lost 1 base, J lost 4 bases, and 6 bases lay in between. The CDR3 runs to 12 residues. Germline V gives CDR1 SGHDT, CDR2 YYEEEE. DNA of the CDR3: TGTGCCAGCAGCTTGCAGGGGTACGAGCAGTACTTC. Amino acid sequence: CASSLQGYEQYF.

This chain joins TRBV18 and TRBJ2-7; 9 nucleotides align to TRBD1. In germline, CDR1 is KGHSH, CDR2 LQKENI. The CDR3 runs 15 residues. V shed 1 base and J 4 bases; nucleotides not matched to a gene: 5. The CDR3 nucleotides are TGTGCCAGCTCACCACAACAGGGGGCTGGTTACGAGCAGTACTTC. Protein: CASSPQQGAGYEQYF.

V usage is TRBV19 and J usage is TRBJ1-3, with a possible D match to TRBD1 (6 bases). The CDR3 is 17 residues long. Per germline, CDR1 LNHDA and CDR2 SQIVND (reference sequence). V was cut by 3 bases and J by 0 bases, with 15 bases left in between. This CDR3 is CASSIITGSRSGNTIYF. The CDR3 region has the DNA TGTGCCAGTAGTATCATCACAGGGAGCCGCTCTGGAAACACCATATATTTT.

The CDR3 sequence: CASSEGGAAKNIQYF. As DNA, the CDR3 is TGTGCCAGCAGTGAAGGGGGCGCGGCCAAAAACATTCAGTACTTC. The V call is TRBV2, the J call TRBJ2-4; TRBD1 is a possible D gene (5 bases). CDR3 length equals 15 residues. Germline V gives CDR1 SNHLY, CDR2 FYNNEI. V lost 1 base, J lost 1 base, and 8 bases lay in between. Full variable domain (rest looked up from reference TRBV2 and TRBJ2-4): EPEVTQTPSHQVTQMGQEVILRCVPISNHLYFYWYRQILGQKVEFLVSFYNNEISEKSEIFDDQFSVERPDGSNFTLKIRSTKLEDSAMYFCASSEGGAAKNIQYFGAGTRLSVL.

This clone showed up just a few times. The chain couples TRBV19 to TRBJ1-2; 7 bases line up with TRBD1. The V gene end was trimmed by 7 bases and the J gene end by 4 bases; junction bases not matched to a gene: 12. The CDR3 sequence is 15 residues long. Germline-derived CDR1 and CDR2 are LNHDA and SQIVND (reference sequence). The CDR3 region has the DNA TGTGCCAGTACCCCAGGGGGGCGTTCATCCTATGGCTACACCTTC. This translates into CASTPGGRSSYGYTF.

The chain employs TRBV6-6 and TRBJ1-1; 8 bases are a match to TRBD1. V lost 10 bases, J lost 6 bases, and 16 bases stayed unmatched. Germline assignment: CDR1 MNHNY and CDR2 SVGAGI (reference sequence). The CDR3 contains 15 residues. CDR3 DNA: TGTGCCACCCGCCGGGGTGGGCAGGGGGCCTCTGAAGCTTTCTTT. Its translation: CATRRGGQGASEAFF.

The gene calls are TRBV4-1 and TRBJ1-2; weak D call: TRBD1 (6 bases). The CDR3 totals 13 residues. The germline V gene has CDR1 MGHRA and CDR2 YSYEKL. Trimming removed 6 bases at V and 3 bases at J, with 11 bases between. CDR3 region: CASSQRTDYGYTF. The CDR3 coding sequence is TGCGCCAGCAGTCAAAGGACAGACTATGGCTACACCTTC.

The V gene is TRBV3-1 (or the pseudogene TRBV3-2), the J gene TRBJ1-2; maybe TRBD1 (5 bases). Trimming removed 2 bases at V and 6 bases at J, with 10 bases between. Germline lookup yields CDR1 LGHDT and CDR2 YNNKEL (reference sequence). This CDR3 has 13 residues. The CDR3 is CASSQKGVNGYTF. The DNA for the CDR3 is TGTGCCAGCAGCCAAAAAGGGGTAAATGGCTACACCTTC.

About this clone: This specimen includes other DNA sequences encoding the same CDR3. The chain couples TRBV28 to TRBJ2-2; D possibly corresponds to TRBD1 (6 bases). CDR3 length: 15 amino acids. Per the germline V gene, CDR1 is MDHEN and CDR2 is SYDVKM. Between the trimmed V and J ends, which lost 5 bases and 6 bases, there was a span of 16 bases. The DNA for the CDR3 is TGTGCCAGCAGTCCGCCCAACAGGGTCGCCGGGGAGCTGTTTTTT. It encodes CASSPPNRVAGELFF. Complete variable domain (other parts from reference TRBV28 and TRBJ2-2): DVKVTQSSRYLVKRTGEKVFLECVQDMDHENMFWYRQDPGLGLRLIYFSYDVKMKEKGDIPEGYSVSREKKERFSLILESASTNQTSMYLCASSPPNRVAGELFFGEGSRLTVL.

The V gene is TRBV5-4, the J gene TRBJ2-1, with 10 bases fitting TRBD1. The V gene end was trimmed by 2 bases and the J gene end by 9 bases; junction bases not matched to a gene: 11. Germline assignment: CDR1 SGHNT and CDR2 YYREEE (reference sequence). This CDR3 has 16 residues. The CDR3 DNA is TGTGCCAGCAGCTTAGGGACAGGGGCCCCCTTCTTTGAGCAGTTCTTC. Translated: CASSLGTGAPFFEQFF.

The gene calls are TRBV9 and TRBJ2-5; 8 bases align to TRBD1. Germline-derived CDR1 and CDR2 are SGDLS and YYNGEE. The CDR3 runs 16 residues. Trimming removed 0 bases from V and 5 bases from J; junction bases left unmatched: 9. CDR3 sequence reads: CASSVGPQGAGETQYF. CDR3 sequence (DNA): TGTGCCAGCAGCGTAGGTCCCCAGGGGGCCGGCGAGACCCAGTACTTC.

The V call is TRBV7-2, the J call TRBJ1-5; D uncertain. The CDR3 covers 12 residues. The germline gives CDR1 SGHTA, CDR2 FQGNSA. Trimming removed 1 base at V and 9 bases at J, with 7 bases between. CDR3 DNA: TGTGCCAGCAGCTTAGATAGTGGGCCCCAGCATTTT. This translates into CASSLDSGPQHF.

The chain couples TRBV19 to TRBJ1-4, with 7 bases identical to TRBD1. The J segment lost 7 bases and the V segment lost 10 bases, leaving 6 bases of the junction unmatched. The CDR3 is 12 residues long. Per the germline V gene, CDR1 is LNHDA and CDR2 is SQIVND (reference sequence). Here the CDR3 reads CATNRGGEKLFF. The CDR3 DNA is TGTGCCACGAACAGGGGTGGTGAAAAACTGTTTTTT.

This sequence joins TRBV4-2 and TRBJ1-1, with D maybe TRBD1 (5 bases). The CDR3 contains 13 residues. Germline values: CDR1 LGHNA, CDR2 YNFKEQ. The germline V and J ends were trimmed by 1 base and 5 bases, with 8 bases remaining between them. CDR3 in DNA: TGTGCCAGCAGCCAAGTCGGGGGAACTGAAGCTTTCTTT. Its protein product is CASSQVGGTEAFF.

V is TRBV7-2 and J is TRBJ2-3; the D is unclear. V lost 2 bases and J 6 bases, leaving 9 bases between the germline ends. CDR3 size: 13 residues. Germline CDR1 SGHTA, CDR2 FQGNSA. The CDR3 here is CASSLRPRDTQYF. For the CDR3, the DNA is TGTGCCAGCAGCTTACGACCGAGGGATACGCAGTATTTT.

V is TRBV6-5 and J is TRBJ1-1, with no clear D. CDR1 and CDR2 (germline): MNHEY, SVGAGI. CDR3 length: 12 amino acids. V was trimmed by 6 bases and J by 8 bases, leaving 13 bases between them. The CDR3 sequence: CASSRDSREAFF. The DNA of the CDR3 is TGTGCCAGCAGCCGAGATTCGAGGGAAGCTTTCTTT.